Below are 17 T cell receptor beta chains sequenced from a single sample in a study of blood T cell repertoires in COVID-19. Sequencing was performed with immunoSEQ multiplex PCR; in TCRdb, only in-frame clones are kept and a portion is missing. The sample yields roughly 230,000 clones, more than 65% seen once. The sequencing input was PBMCs or T cells enriched from blood (not recorded which). The receptors were sampled from a man over 45 who had recovered from COVID-19.

The rearrangement uses TRBV12-3 or TRBV12-4 and TRBJ1-2; D remains unclear. The V end lost 10 bases, the J end lost 4 bases, and 13 bases lay between the germline ends. The CDR3 has 12 amino acids. This CDR3 reads CATARGPYGYTF. DNA for the CDR3: TGTGCCACCGCCCGGGGTCCCTATGGCTACACCTTC.

This chain connects TRBV11-2 to TRBJ1-6; TRBD1 is a possible D gene (5 bases). The V gene's germline CDR1 is SGHAT and CDR2 FQNNGV. V was shortened by 5 bases and J by 10 bases, with 21 bases between the two germline ends. The CDR3 spans 16 residues. The CDR3 protein is CASSRGGIRVGSPLHF. For the CDR3, the DNA is TGTGCCAGCAGCCGCGGGGGGATTAGGGTCGGATCACCCCTCCACTTT.

The chain has TRBV11-3 and TRBJ1-6; D might be TRBD1 (6 bases). CDR1 is SGHNT, CDR2 YENEEA, per germline. The CDR3 is 14 amino acids. The V end lost 3 bases, the J end lost 15 bases, and 18 bases lay between the germline ends. CDR3: CASSLNRDIRLLHF. The CDR3 DNA reads TGTGCCAGCAGCTTGAACCGGGACATTCGGCTCCTCCACTTT.

This chain uses TRBV7-3 with TRBJ2-3; 10 bases agree with TRBD2. CDR1 is SGHTA, CDR2 FQGTGA, per germline. This CDR3 region has 15 residues. Trimming cost V 5 bases and J 6 bases; bases outside gene matches: 8. The CDR3 reads CASSQAGGLSDTQYF. CDR3 sequence (DNA): TGTGCCAGCAGCCAAGCGGGGGGGCTTTCGGATACGCAGTATTTT.

Notes on this clone: Here the CDR3 omits its conserved ending phenylalanine or tryptophan, so a read error is the likely source. No DNA is shown, since the ends of the CDR3 on it are uncertain; the CDR3 is the one TCRdb lists. The chain recombines TRBV21-1 with TRBJ1-2; TRBD1 is taken as the D call from the table, unchecked against the DNA. TRBV21-1 is described as a pseudogene. The CDR3 is 12 residues long, counting both termini. CDR3 residues: CASANRGRGRGI.

CDR3 amino acids: CASSLEFSGLSYNEQFF. The CDR3 DNA follows: TGTGCCAGCAGCTTAGAGTTTTCGGGACTCTCCTACAATGAGCAGTTCTTC. The chain combines TRBV11-2 with TRBJ2-1; a weak D match, TRBD2 (6 bases). The CDR3 runs to 17 residues. Trimming left V 0 bases short and J 0 bases short, with 12 bases between. The V gene's germline CDR1 is SGHAT and CDR2 FQNNGV.

This sequence joins TRBV9 and TRBJ2-3; TRBD2 matches at 9 bases. The CDR3 sequence is 14 residues long. CDR1 is SGDLS and CDR2 is YYNGEE in the germline V gene. The V gene end was trimmed by 3 bases and the J gene end by 5 bases; junction bases not matched to a gene: 4. The CDR3 DNA sequence: TGTGCCAGCAGCGGAGTAGCGGGAGTAGATACGCAGTATTTT. Its protein is CASSGVAGVDTQYF.

The chain's CDR3 is CASNRPLQGFRRGEQYF. The CDR3 region has the DNA TGTGCCAGCAATCGCCCCCTGCAGGGGTTCCGTAGGGGCGAGCAGTACTTC. The genes are TRBV25-1 and TRBJ2-7; D may be TRBD1 (6 bases). Germline V gene data show CDR1 as MGHDK and CDR2 as SYGVNS. The V and J ends lost 7 bases and 6 bases respectively, with 28 bases between them. CDR3 size: 17 residues.

The J gene is TRBJ2-5, the V gene TRBV11-3; a possible D gene is TRBD2 (6 bases). Germline CDR1 SGHNT, CDR2 YENEEA. The CDR3 totals 17 residues. V gave up 4 bases and J gave up 1 base, with 19 bases separating them. The CDR3 protein is CASSSPPGGGIQETQYF. CDR3 nucleotide sequence: TGTGCCAGCAGCTCGCCGCCTGGCGGAGGGATCCAAGAGACCCAGTACTTC.

The CDR3 DNA follows: TGTGCCAGCAGCATGGGACAGGGAAACACCATATATTTT. Translated: CASSMGQGNTIYF. The J gene is TRBJ1-3, the V gene TRBV7-3; the match to TRBD1 covers 7 bases. The CDR3 is 13 residues long. V lost 5 bases and J lost 4; bases outside the gene matches: 2. The germline CDR1 and CDR2 sequences are SGHTA and FQGTGA. Variable domain in full (rest from reference TRBV7-3 and TRBJ1-3): GAGVSQTPSNKVTEKGKYVELRCDPISGHTALYWYRQSLGQGPEFLIYFQGTGAADDSGLPNDRFFAVRPEGSVSTLKIQRTERGDSAVYLCASSMGQGNTIYFGEGSWLTVV.

The chain carries TRBV27 and TRBJ2-2, with a tentative D call TRBD1 (6 bases). CDR3 size: 15 residues. Germline-derived CDR1 and CDR2 are MNHEY and SMNVEV (reference sequence). V was shortened by 3 bases and J by 5 bases, with 13 bases between the two germline ends. CDR3 protein: CASSFGQLATGELFF. In DNA, the CDR3 is TGTGCCAGCAGTTTCGGACAGTTAGCAACCGGGGAGCTGTTTTTT.

The chain links TRBV19 to TRBJ1-5, with 10 bases that match TRBD1. The CDR3 is made up of 15 amino acids. The V segment lost 5 bases and the J segment 5 bases; nucleotides outside the gene matches: 6. Germline values: CDR1 LNHDA, CDR2 SQIVND (reference sequence). The CDR3 sequence: CASSETGGFDQPQHF. The CDR3, as DNA: TGTGCCAGTAGTGAGACAGGGGGCTTTGATCAGCCCCAGCATTTT.

A few counts support this clone. V is TRBV15 and J is TRBJ1-5, with D tentatively TRBD1 (5 bases). Germline loops: CDR1 LNHNV, CDR2 YYDKDF (reference sequence). Trimming left V 5 bases short and J 5 bases short, with 16 bases between. The CDR3 length is 15 residues. CDR3 nucleotide sequence: TGTGCCACCAGCCTGGAGACAGCGTCCGATCAGCCCCAGCATTTT. Its translation: CATSLETASDQPQHF.

The CDR3, as DNA: TGTGCCAGCACCGTGGCGGGCGGGGGGCTTGACAATGAGCAGTTCTTC. Protein product: CASTVAGGGLDNEQFF. The chain combines TRBV9 with TRBJ2-1; TRBD2 agrees at 8 bases. The J segment lost 5 bases and the V segment lost 6 bases, leaving 13 bases of the junction unmatched. The germline V gene has CDR1 SGDLS and CDR2 YYNGEE. This CDR3 is 16 amino acids long.

This chain connects TRBV11-2 to TRBJ1-1; D gene ambiguous. The CDR3 extends over 14 amino acids. The germline CDR1 and CDR2 sequences are SGHAT and FQNNGV. Between the trimmed V and J ends, which lost 1 base and 3 bases, there was a span of 9 bases. The CDR3 DNA reads as TGTGCCAGCAGCTTAGTCCGGGGTCACACTGAAGCTTTCTTT. Protein sequence: CASSLVRGHTEAFF.

The rearrangement links TRBV7-2 to TRBJ2-3; 10 nucleotides agree with TRBD2. J gave up 4 bases and V 3 bases, and 10 bases lay outside the gene matches. Germline V gene lookup returns CDR1 SGHTA and CDR2 FQGNSA. The CDR3 extends over 17 amino acids. In nucleotides, the CDR3 is TGTGCCAGCAGCTTGTCTATCCTAGCGGGAGTGGCAGATACGCAGTATTTT. Translation gives CASSLSILAGVADTQYF.

CDR3 sequence reads: CASSYNGVQPQHF. The CDR3 nucleotides are TGTGCCAGCAGTTATAACGGGGTTCAGCCCCAGCATTTT. V is TRBV6-5 and J is TRBJ1-5; D gene uncertain. Trimming cost V 3 bases and J 6 bases, with 9 bases left between them. Germline CDR1 and CDR2: MNHEY and SVGAGI. The CDR3 loop spans 13 amino acids.